This entry lists 31 T cell receptor beta chains sequenced from one sample in a study of siplizumab effects on memory and regulatory T cells. Sequencing used immunoSEQ multiplex PCR; TCRdb keeps in-frame clones, though not all of them. The table has roughly 50,000 clones, over 85% seen once. Sequencing was done on a sample of CD8+ T cells sorted from blood. These receptors were collected from a human donor in good health.

This sequence joins TRBV5-1 and TRBJ1-2; tentatively, D is TRBD1 (5 bases). This CDR3 spans 16 amino acids. With 4 bases removed from V and 5 bases from J, the gap between germline ends came to 21 bases. CDR1 SGHRS and CDR2 YFSETQ come from the germline V gene. CDR3 protein: CASSPEGVGRIYGYTF. The DNA for the CDR3 is TGCGCCAGCAGCCCCGAGGGTGTGGGACGGATTTATGGCTACACCTTC.

The chain couples TRBV10-1 to TRBJ2-3; the match to TRBD1 covers 9 bases. The CDR3 contains 15 residues. CDR1 and CDR2 from the germline V gene are WNHNN and SYGVQD (reference sequence). V was pared by 5 bases and J by 3 bases, with 6 bases of the junction left unmatched. The CDR3 nucleotides read TGCGCCAGCAGTTGGGGACAGGGAGGGACAGATACGCAGTATTTT. Its translation is CASSWGQGGTDTQYF.

The chain employs TRBV14 and TRBJ2-1; unclear D gene. V lost 1 base, J lost 5 bases, and 6 bases lay in between. This CDR3 region has 13 residues. Germline V lookup: CDR1 SGHDN, CDR2 FVKESK. The DNA of the CDR3 is TGTGCCAGCAGCCAAGGATGGGACAATGAGCAGTTCTTC. As protein: CASSQGWDNEQFF.

The chain recombines TRBV7-2 with TRBJ2-1; D is perhaps TRBD2 (6 bases). The V gene lost 1 base and the J gene lost 4 bases, with 14 bases spanning the gap. This CDR3 region has 16 residues. The germline CDR1 and CDR2 sequences are SGHTA and FQGNSA. CDR3 DNA: TGTGCCAGCAGCTTAGGAGTGGGAGGAGGATACAATGAGCAGTTCTTC. Its translation: CASSLGVGGGYNEQFF.

The rearrangement uses TRBV7-9 and TRBJ2-3; TRBD1 aligns across 11 bases. V lost 8 bases and J lost 8; bases outside the gene matches: 3. CDR1 is SEHNR, CDR2 FQNEAQ, per germline (reference sequence). The CDR3 totals 12 residues. The CDR3 DNA sequence: TGTGCCAGCGAGGACAGGGGGCTTACGCAGTATTTT. Protein: CASEDRGLTQYF.

This clone was observed a single time. V is TRBV4-1 and J is TRBJ1-5; D is unclear. CDR3 length: 15 amino acids. Germline V CDR1 and CDR2: MGHRA, YSYEKL. V gave up 2 bases and J gave up 3 bases, with 11 bases separating them. In DNA form, the CDR3 reads TGCGCCAGCAGCCAAAGAGGGCAGCCCAATCAGCCCCAGCATTTT. Translation: CASSQRGQPNQPQHF.

The chain combines TRBV11-1 with TRBJ1-6, with a possible D match to TRBD1 (5 bases). V dropped 5 bases and J dropped 6 bases, with 14 bases sitting between them. The CDR3 loop spans 15 amino acids. CDR1 SGHAT and CDR2 FQDESV come from the germline V gene (reference sequence). In DNA form, the CDR3 reads TGTGCCAGCAGCGGGGGACCCAGATTTAATTCACCCCTCCACTTT. Protein: CASSGGPRFNSPLHF.

V usage is TRBV28 and J usage is TRBJ2-2; 10 bases are shared with TRBD2. The CDR3 has 18 residues. V lost 2 bases and J lost 1; bases outside the gene matches: 7. The germline gives CDR1 MDHEN, CDR2 SYDVKM. Here the CDR3 reads CASSLGRLAGVNTGELFF. Here the CDR3 DNA reads TGTGCCAGCAGTTTAGGTCGTCTAGCGGGAGTGAACACCGGGGAGCTGTTTTTT. The entire variable domain, with the rest obtained from reference TRBV28 and TRBJ2-2, is as follows: DVKVTQSSRYLVKRTGEKVFLECVQDMDHENMFWYRQDPGLGLRLIYFSYDVKMKEKGDIPEGYSVSREKKERFSLILESASTNQTSMYLCASSLGRLAGVNTGELFFGEGSRLTVL.

The rearrangement joins TRBV29-1 to TRBJ2-7, with TRBD2 matching 8 bases. This CDR3 is 15 amino acids long. The germline CDR1 and CDR2 sequences are SQVTM and ANQGSEA. J lost 1 base, V lost 3 bases, and 8 bases had no gene match. The CDR3 DNA sequence: TGCAGCGTTGAGGAGACTAGCGACCTTTCCTACGAGCAGTACTTC. Amino acid sequence: CSVEETSDLSYEQYF.

The CDR3 DNA reads TGTGCCAGCAGCTTAGAGGTCGCCGAGGGCAATCAGCCCCAGCATTTT. It encodes CASSLEVAEGNQPQHF. The genes are TRBV7-8 and TRBJ1-5; D unclear. Germline V gives CDR1 SGHVS, CDR2 FQNEAQ. Trimming removed 1 base from V and 2 bases from J, with 12 bases in between. This CDR3 comprises 16 residues.

CDR3 DNA: TGTGCCAGCAGCCCCCGGGGGACTAGCGAAAATGAGCAGTTCTTC. Its protein product is CASSPRGTSENEQFF. The chain is built from TRBV13 and TRBJ2-1; TRBD2 agrees at 10 bases. Unmatched junction bases numbered 8, after V lost 5 bases and J lost 7 bases. Per germline, CDR1 PRHDT and CDR2 FYEKMQ (reference sequence). The CDR3 has 15 residues.

DNA of the CDR3: TGCAGCGTTGAGGGGTTGGTCTCCGCCAATGAGCAGTTCTTC. It translates to CSVEGLVSANEQFF. The chain carries TRBV29-1 and TRBJ2-1, with D unresolved. The V end lost 3 bases, the J end lost 6 bases, and 15 bases lay between the germline ends. There are 14 residues in the CDR3. Germline CDR1 and CDR2: SQVTM and ANQGSEA.

The rearrangement joins TRBV7-2 to TRBJ2-1; D gene unclear. From germline, CDR1 is SGHTA and CDR2 FQGNSA. This CDR3 contains 12 residues. V lost 5 bases and J 6 bases, leaving 8 bases between the germline ends. CDR3 sequence reads: CASSGHGNEQFF. For the CDR3, the DNA is TGTGCCAGCAGCGGCCACGGCAATGAGCAGTTCTTC.

J is TRBJ1-2 and V is TRBV29-1, with 8 bases that match TRBD1. The CDR3 spans 14 residues. In germline, CDR1 is SQVTM, CDR2 ANQGSEA. Trimming removed 6 bases from V and 5 bases from J; junction bases left unmatched: 11. CDR3 protein: CSVDTDRGAYGYTF. In nucleotides, the CDR3 is TGCAGCGTCGACACTGACAGGGGCGCGTATGGCTACACCTTC.

The chain employs TRBV27 and TRBJ2-1; 11 nucleotides match TRBD2. Germline trimming cut 4 bases from V and 8 bases from J; bases unmatched to any gene: 7. From germline, CDR1 is MNHEY and CDR2 SMNVEV (reference sequence). The CDR3 has 15 amino acids. The CDR3 sequence: CASSSTSGSIYEQFF. As DNA, the CDR3 is TGTGCCAGCAGTTCCACTAGCGGGAGTATTTATGAGCAGTTCTTC.

V is TRBV19 and J is TRBJ2-7; D is uncertain. The germline V gene encodes CDR1 LNHDA and CDR2 SQIVND (reference sequence). V was trimmed by 5 bases and J by 2 bases, leaving 10 bases between them. The length of the CDR3 is 13 residues. CDR3 in amino acids: CASSLVYPYEQYF. DNA for the CDR3: TGTGCCAGTAGTCTAGTTTACCCCTACGAGCAGTACTTC.

The chain employs TRBV19 and TRBJ2-5, with a tentative D call TRBD2 (5 bases). Germline lookup yields CDR1 LNHDA and CDR2 SQIVND (reference sequence). The CDR3 is 12 residues long. The ends were cut back, 7 bases at V and 3 bases at J, with 9 bases in the middle. The CDR3 sequence: CASIGVEETQYF. CDR3 in DNA: TGTGCCAGTATCGGGGTGGAAGAGACCCAGTACTTC.

The rearrangement joins TRBV5-6 to TRBJ2-1; 7 positions agree with TRBD2. This CDR3 contains 18 residues. With 0 bases clipped from V and 7 bases from J, the junction kept 16 bases outside the gene matches. Per the germline V gene, CDR1 is SGHDT and CDR2 is YYEEEE. The CDR3 spells CASSLVAASGHEGNEQFF. CDR3 nucleotide sequence: TGTGCCAGCAGCTTGGTAGCGGCTAGCGGCCATGAGGGGAATGAGCAGTTCTTC.

On this clone: Other DNA sequences from this sample encode an identical CDR3 as well. CDR3 DNA: TGCGCCAGCAGCCAGGAATGGGCAGTCCATGGCTACACCTTC. Its protein product is CASSQEWAVHGYTF. V gene TRBV4-1 combines with J gene TRBJ1-2, with D unclear. V was shortened by 3 bases and J by 6 bases, with 14 bases between the two germline ends. The length of the CDR3 is 14 residues. Germline V lookup: CDR1 MGHRA, CDR2 YSYEKL.

This chain joins TRBV27 and TRBJ2-4; D gene ambiguous. This CDR3 contains 15 residues. Germline V gene sequence: CDR1 MNHEY, CDR2 SMNVEV (reference sequence). The ends were cut back, 4 bases at V and 1 base at J, with 11 bases in the middle. The DNA for the CDR3 is TGTGCCAGCAGTTCTTACGGAGTCGCCAAAAACATTCAGTACTTC. It encodes CASSSYGVAKNIQYF.

J is TRBJ2-2 and V is TRBV11-3, with 16 bases that match TRBD2. Germline assignment: CDR1 SGHNT and CDR2 YENEEA. J was trimmed by 0 bases and V by 3 bases; bases with no gene match: 4. The CDR3 is 19 residues long. The DNA for the CDR3 is TGTGCCAGCAGCTTTACGGGACTAGCGGGAGGGCCGAACACCGGGGAGCTGTTTTTT. The encoded protein is CASSFTGLAGGPNTGELFF.

CDR3 loop: CASSQDPGLKRAQYF. CDR3 DNA sequence: TGTGCCAGCAGCCAAGATCCGGGGCTAAAGAGGGCCCAGTACTTC. V and J are TRBV14 and TRBJ2-5; D may correspond to TRBD1 or TRBD2 (5 bases each). V gave up 0 bases and J gave up 9 bases, with 17 bases separating them. CDR1 and CDR2 from the germline V gene are SGHDN and FVKESK. CDR3 size: 15 residues.

V usage is TRBV2 and J usage is TRBJ2-7; D is perhaps TRBD2 (6 bases). Germline values: CDR1 SNHLY, CDR2 FYNNEI. Trimming took 8 bases from V and 6 from J, leaving 17 bases between them. The CDR3 has 13 amino acids. For the CDR3, the DNA is TGTGCCAGCCTCACCTCGGGAGCGGGCGAGCAGTACTTC. Translating gives CASLTSGAGEQYF.

The genes are TRBV19 and TRBJ2-5, with a tentative D call TRBD1 (5 bases). CDR1 and CDR2 from the germline V gene are LNHDA and SQIVND (reference sequence). The CDR3 loop spans 11 amino acids. The V gene lost 9 bases and the J gene lost 5 bases, with 10 bases spanning the gap. The CDR3 nucleotides are TGTGCCAGCCAGGGTTGGGAGACCCAGTACTTC. It codes for CASQGWETQYF.

J is TRBJ2-5 and V is TRBV19, with D possibly called TRBD1 or TRBD2 (5 bases each). Germline values: CDR1 LNHDA, CDR2 SQIVND (reference sequence). The CDR3 contains 15 residues. Trimming took off 4 bases at V and 2 bases at J, with 14 bases between the two ends. The CDR3 region is CASSTSEGRQETQYF. As DNA, the CDR3 is TGTGCCAGTAGTACCAGTGAGGGGCGGCAAGAGACCCAGTACTTC. The full variable domain, rest sourced from reference TRBV19 and TRBJ2-5, is DGGITQSPKYLFRKEGQNVTLSCEQNLNHDAMYWYRQDPGQGLRLIYYSQIVNDFQKGDIAEGYSVSREKKESFPLTVTSAQKNPTAFYLCASSTSEGRQETQYFGPGTRLLVL.

The rearrangement joins TRBV4-1 to TRBJ1-2; a possible D gene is TRBD1 (5 bases). CDR1 and CDR2 (germline): MGHRA, YSYEKL. There are 14 residues in the CDR3. V gave up 1 base and J gave up 5 bases, with 11 bases separating them. As DNA, the CDR3 is TGCGCCAGCAGCCAAGGCGTAGGGGATTATGGCTACACCTTC. Residues: CASSQGVGDYGYTF.

The gene calls are TRBV28 and TRBJ2-7; 14 positions match TRBD2. Trimming at V came to 3 bases and at J to 3 bases, leaving 13 bases not matched to a gene. The germline V gene encodes CDR1 MDHEN and CDR2 SYDVKM. The CDR3 sequence is 19 residues long. The CDR3 region is CASSLQYLIGTSGSYEQYF. The CDR3 DNA reads as TGTGCCAGCAGTTTGCAATACCTGATAGGGACTAGCGGGAGCTACGAGCAGTACTTC.

This clone appeared once. The chain joins TRBV15 to TRBJ2-2; 9 bases agree with TRBD2. Germline trimming cut 4 bases from V and 4 bases from J; bases unmatched to any gene: 4. Germline V gene data show CDR1 as LNHNV and CDR2 as YYDKDF (reference sequence). The CDR3 is 15 residues long. CDR3 bases: TGTGCCACCAGCACGTCGGGACTAGCCACCGGGGAGCTGTTTTTT. Protein sequence: CATSTSGLATGELFF. Together with reference TRBV15 and TRBJ2-2, the CDR3 gives the full variable domain: DAMVIQNPRYQVTQFGKPVTLSCSQTLNHNVMYWYQQKSSQAPKLLFHYYDKDFNNEADTPDNFQSRRPNTSFCFLDIRSPGLGDTAMYLCATSTSGLATGELFFGEGSRLTVL.

The V and J genes are TRBV11-3 and TRBJ2-7; tentative D call: TRBD1 (6 bases). Germline loops: CDR1 SGHNT, CDR2 YENEEA. V lost 2 bases, J lost 2 bases, and 16 bases lay in between. The CDR3 loop spans 16 amino acids. Here the CDR3 reads CASSLYNRVQTYEQYF. The CDR3, as DNA: TGTGCCAGCAGCTTATATAACAGGGTACAGACCTACGAGCAGTACTTC.

The chain carries TRBV11-2 and TRBJ2-1, with a weak D call TRBD2 (6 bases). Deletions cut 2 bases from V and 7 bases from J, with 15 bases between. CDR3 length: 15 amino acids. Germline values: CDR1 SGHAT, CDR2 FQNNGV. This CDR3 reads CASSLRGDGRNEQFF. Here the CDR3 DNA reads TGTGCCAGCAGCTTAAGGGGAGACGGGAGAAATGAGCAGTTCTTC.

J is TRBJ2-7 and V is TRBV2, with no clear D. Trimming removed 4 bases from V and 3 bases from J, with 7 bases in between. Germline-derived CDR1 and CDR2 are SNHLY and FYNNEI. CDR3 length: 12 amino acids. DNA for the CDR3: TGTGCCAGCAGTGTTCCGGGCTACGAGCAGTACTTC. It yields the protein CASSVPGYEQYF.